This is a list of T cell receptor beta chains from one sample in a study of preoperative IRX-2 immunotherapy in early breast cancer. Here immunoSEQ multiplex PCR was the method, and the copy in TCRdb shows in-frame clones only, minus some. The sample includes approximately 31,000 clones, just under 90% of them seen just once. The specimen was tumor tissue, collected after IRX-2 immunotherapy. The receptor source for this set is a human donor with breast cancer. Both conserved end residues are part of each CDR3. A D gene is named only where the DNA matches it firmly. Only part of the rows carry a size: once, few, many, or a class if the clone is expanded.

>TRBV11-3|.|TRBJ2-1|TRBD2|18
CASRAWASGSEVYNEQFF
TGTGCCAGCAGAGCGTGGGCTAGCGGGAGCGAGGTCTACAATGAGCAGTTCTTC
>TRBV18|.|TRBJ1-1|.|13
CASSPTGQTEAFF
TGTGCCAGCTCACCCACAGGACAAACTGAAGCTTTCTTT
>TRBV12-5|.|TRBJ1-1|.|14
CASGRTAVNTEAFF
TGTGCCAGCGGGAGGACAGCTGTGAACACTGAAGCTTTCTTT
>TRBV12-5|.|TRBJ2-7|.|16
CASGQTHGGAAYEQYF
TGTGCTAGTGGCCAGACCCACGGGGGCGCGGCGTACGAGCAGTACTTC
>TRBV6-8|few|TRBJ2-2|TRBD1|14
CATVTGGFAGELFF
TGTGCCACTGTCACAGGGGGGTTCGCCGGGGAGCTGTTTTTT
>TRBV23-1|.|TRBJ2-1|TRBD2|15
CASSHLAGGNNEQFF
TGCGCCAGCAGCCATCTAGCGGGGGGGAACAATGAGCAGTTCTTC
>TRBV6-8|few|TRBJ1-1|.|14
CASMGGPLNTEAFF
TGTGCCAGCATGGGAGGGCCGTTGAACACTGAAGCTTTCTTT
>TRBV5-1|once|TRBJ2-3|TRBD1|14
CASSSGQALDTQYF
TGCGCCAGCAGCTCGGGACAGGCCCTCGATACGCAGTATTTT
>TRBV19|.|TRBJ2-7|.|14
CASSMMPADNEQYF
TGTGCCAGTAGTATGATGCCAGCCGACAACGAGCAGTACTTC
>TRBV5-1|once|TRBJ2-1|.|15
CASSLVAAPYNEQFF
TGCGCCAGCAGCTTGGTAGCAGCCCCTTACAATGAGCAGTTCTTC
>TRBV6-8|.|TRBJ1-5|TRBD1|16
CAISRDRGRGDQPQHF
TGTGCCATCAGCAGGGACAGGGGCCGGGGTGATCAGCCCCAGCATTTT
>TRBV19|.|TRBJ2-1|.|15
CASSISRASSVEQFF
TGTGCCAGTAGTATATCAAGGGCTAGCTCGGTTGAGCAGTTCTTC
>TRBV19|.|TRBJ2-3|.|12
CASSIQDNTQYF
TGTGCCAGTAGTATCCAGGATAATACGCAGTATTTT